Presented here are 21 T cell receptor beta chains from one specimen sequenced in a study of blood T cell repertoires in COVID-19. The protocol was immunoSEQ multiplex PCR, while the TCRdb copy is restricted to in-frame clones and leaves out a portion. This table holds a few hundred thousand clones, more than 75% found once. The sample was PBMCs or T cells enriched from blood (not recorded which). The receptors stem from a middle-aged man in a cohort exposed to, infected with or recovered from COVID-19 (not recorded which).

The gene calls are TRBV6-5 and TRBJ2-7; TRBD2 matches 10 bases. Trimming cost V 5 bases and J 6 bases; bases outside gene matches: 7. Germline CDR1 MNHEY, CDR2 SVGAGI. The length of the CDR3 is 14 residues. The CDR3 DNA follows: TGTGCCAGCAGTAATAGCGGGAGGACGGCCGAGCAGTACTTC. It yields the protein CASSNSGRTAEQYF.

The chain links TRBV30 to TRBJ1-2; 9 bases fit TRBD1. The CDR3 spans 11 residues. The germline V gene has CDR1 GTSNPN and CDR2 SVGIG (reference sequence). This CDR3 reads CATGQGGGYTF. The CDR3 DNA is TGTGCTACGGGACAGGGAGGTGGCTACACCTTC.

The chain couples TRBV5-4 to TRBJ1-2, with 9 positions matching TRBD1. V shed 4 bases and J 4 bases; nucleotides not matched to a gene: 8. The germline CDR1 and CDR2 sequences are SGHNT and YYREEE (reference sequence). This CDR3 has 15 residues. The CDR3: CASSPTGGGVYGYTF. The CDR3 DNA reads as TGTGCCAGCAGCCCTACAGGGGGCGGCGTCTATGGCTACACCTTC.

This chain joins TRBV3-1 (or the pseudogene TRBV3-2) and TRBJ2-3; tentative D call: TRBD2 (6 bases). Germline V lookup: CDR1 LGHDT, CDR2 YNNKEL (reference sequence). The CDR3 is 14 amino acids. The ends were cut back, 1 base at V and 1 base at J, with 6 bases in the middle. CDR3 protein: CASSQGGGTDTQYF. The CDR3 DNA is TGTGCCAGCAGCCAAGGGGGGGGCACAGATACGCAGTATTTT.

J is TRBJ1-2 and V is TRBV5-1; 9 bases are shared with TRBD1. CDR3 size: 14 residues. The ends lost 3 bases at V and 6 bases at J; junction bases unmatched: 6. Germline CDR1 and CDR2: SGHRS and YFSETQ. The CDR3 region has the DNA TGCGCCAGCAGCTGGTCGGGACAGGGAGATGGCTACACCTTC. Amino acid sequence: CASSWSGQGDGYTF.

The gene calls are TRBV15 and TRBJ2-7; 12 nucleotides match TRBD2. The CDR3 covers 17 residues. Germline loops: CDR1 LNHNV, CDR2 YYDKDF (reference sequence). The V and J ends lost 2 bases and 7 bases, in that order; junction bases with no gene match: 12. The CDR3 DNA reads as TGTGCCACCAGCAGAACCCTCGGGACTAGCGGGCGTGGAGAGCAGTACTTC. It yields the protein CATSRTLGTSGRGEQYF.

The rearrangement uses TRBV6-5 and TRBJ1-2; D unresolved. V was pared by 5 bases and J by 7 bases, with 14 bases between. Germline assignment: CDR1 MNHEY and CDR2 SVGAGI. The CDR3 is 13 residues long. The CDR3 loop reads CASSQRVPPGYTF. As DNA, the CDR3 is TGTGCCAGCAGTCAGAGGGTTCCCCCTGGCTACACCTTC.

The V gene is TRBV12-3 or TRBV12-4, the J gene TRBJ1-2, with D hard to call. V dropped 5 bases and J dropped 8 bases, with 12 bases sitting between them. This CDR3 spans 12 amino acids. The DNA for the CDR3 is TGTGCCAGCAGTAACGAGACTCGGGGCTACACCTTC. Translating gives CASSNETRGYTF.

The rearrangement links TRBV5-4 to TRBJ2-7; 11 bases are a match to TRBD2. Germline V lookup: CDR1 SGHNT, CDR2 YYREEE (reference sequence). The V segment lost 3 bases and the J segment 3 bases; nucleotides outside the gene matches: 11. The CDR3 is made up of 17 amino acids. This chain's CDR3 is CASSYGTSGLLVYEQYF. The CDR3 region has the DNA TGTGCCAGCAGCTATGGGACTAGCGGCCTGCTCGTCTACGAGCAGTACTTC.

This clone has a single count. The chain uses TRBV11-2 and TRBJ2-1, with 8 nucleotides matching TRBD2. The CDR3 contains 13 residues. V was clipped by 5 bases and J by 6 bases; unmatched bases: 3. Germline lookup yields CDR1 SGHAT and CDR2 FQNNGV. CDR3 residues: CASSLGLVNEQFF. Written as DNA, the CDR3 is TGTGCCAGCAGCCTGGGACTAGTCAATGAGCAGTTCTTC.

The chain employs TRBV2 and TRBJ2-5; 7 nucleotides match TRBD1. The CDR3 contains 13 residues. V dropped 4 bases and J dropped 5; count of bases not matched to a gene: 4. Per the germline V gene, CDR1 is SNHLY and CDR2 is FYNNEI. For the CDR3, the DNA is TGTGCCAGCAGTGCACAGGGGTACGAGACCCAGTACTTC. It specifies CASSAQGYETQYF.

This rearrangement joins TRBV6-5 to TRBJ2-6; no clear D. The germline V and J ends were trimmed by 4 bases and 0 bases, with 7 bases remaining between them. The germline gives CDR1 MNHEY, CDR2 SVGAGI. CDR3 length: 15 residues. Here the CDR3 reads CASSLQYSGANVLTF. CDR3 nucleotide sequence: TGTGCCAGCAGTTTACAGTACTCTGGGGCCAACGTCCTGACTTTC.

J is TRBJ2-7 and V is TRBV5-1; maybe TRBD1 (5 bases). V lost 0 bases to trimming and J lost 3 bases, with 13 bases between them. The CDR3 consists of 15 residues. Germline V gene sequence: CDR1 SGHRS, CDR2 YFSETQ. CDR3 DNA sequence: TGCGCCAGCAGCTTGGCCCCAGGGAAGTTCTACGAGCAGTACTTC. The encoded protein is CASSLAPGKFYEQYF.

This chain connects TRBV5-5 to TRBJ1-4; TRBD1 aligns across 9 bases. CDR1 is SGHKS and CDR2 is YYEKEE in the germline V gene (reference sequence). The CDR3 has 15 residues. Losses at the gene ends were 2 bases for V and 5 bases for J; bases not matched to a gene: 4. CDR3 bases: TGTGCCAGCAGCTTCCAGACAGGGGGGAATGAAAAACTGTTTTTT. This codes for CASSFQTGGNEKLFF.

The V and J genes are TRBV18 and TRBJ1-4; D ambiguous. Germline assignment: CDR1 KGHSH and CDR2 LQKENI. The CDR3 sequence is 16 residues long. V was clipped by 2 bases and J by 0 bases, with 10 bases between them. The CDR3 loop is CASSPSEATTNEKLFF. CDR3 DNA: TGTGCCAGCTCACCAAGTGAGGCCACAACTAATGAAAAACTGTTTTTT.

This rearrangement joins TRBV2 to TRBJ1-4, with 8 bases lining up with TRBD1. The ends lost 3 bases at V and 6 bases at J; junction bases unmatched: 6. The CDR3 has 15 amino acids. Germline loops: CDR1 SNHLY, CDR2 FYNNEI. Written as DNA, the CDR3 is TGTGCCAGCAGTGAGAGGACAGGGAGCCATGAAAAACTGTTTTTT. Translating gives CASSERTGSHEKLFF.

The chain is built from TRBV19 and TRBJ2-7, with a tentative D call TRBD1 (7 bases). CDR1 and CDR2 from the germline V gene are LNHDA and SQIVND (reference sequence). V lost 3 bases and J lost 6, with 18 bases in between. The CDR3 extends over 15 amino acids. This CDR3 reads CASSINTEGASEQYF. CDR3 nucleotide sequence: TGTGCCAGTAGTATTAATACGGAGGGGGCCTCCGAGCAGTACTTC.

With regard to this clone: Other DNA sequences in the sample encode the same CDR3. This chain links TRBV6-6 with TRBJ1-3; a weak D match, TRBD1 (6 bases). Germline CDR1 MNHNY, CDR2 SVGAGI (reference sequence). V lost 5 bases and J lost 2, with 13 bases in between. The CDR3 consists of 15 residues. The CDR3, as DNA: TGTGCCAGCAGTCCTACAGGGACCGCTGGAAACACCATATATTTT. Its protein is CASSPTGTAGNTIYF.

CDR3 loop: CASSLVAREDTGELFF. DNA for the CDR3: TGTGCCAGCAGCTTAGTCGCCAGGGAAGACACCGGGGAGCTGTTTTTT. The chain carries TRBV7-6 and TRBJ2-2; D might be TRBD1 (5 bases). V dropped 1 base and J dropped 3 bases, with 12 bases sitting between them. The CDR3 sequence is 16 residues long. Germline-derived CDR1 and CDR2 are SGHVS and FNYEAQ. The entire variable domain, with the rest obtained from reference TRBV7-6 and TRBJ2-2, is as follows: GAGVSQSPRYKVTKRGQDVALRCDPISGHVSLYWYRQALGQGPEFLTYFNYEAQQDKSGLPNDRFSAERPEGSISTLTIQRTEQRDSAMYRCASSLVAREDTGELFFGEGSRLTVL.

This rearrangement joins TRBV3-1 (or the pseudogene TRBV3-2) to TRBJ2-7, with TRBD2 matching 7 bases. Per the germline V gene, CDR1 is LGHDT and CDR2 is YNNKEL (reference sequence). V trimming: 4 bases; J trimming: 7 bases; junction bases outside the gene matches: 1. The CDR3 is made up of 11 amino acids. The CDR3 coding sequence is TGTGCCAGCAGCCGCGGGGGAGAGCAGTACTTC. It translates to CASSRGGEQYF.

Many counts were recorded for this clone. The genes are TRBV10-3 and TRBJ2-6; tentatively, D is TRBD1 (6 bases). The CDR3 loop spans 17 amino acids. Trimming took off 0 bases at V and 2 bases at J, with 11 bases between the two ends. CDR1 and CDR2 from the germline V gene are ENHRY and SYGVKD. CDR3 coding DNA: TGTGCCATCAGTGAGTCCGGAACAGGGACTGGGGCCAACGTCCTGACTTTC. As protein: CAISESGTGTGANVLTF.